A selection of T cell receptor beta chains follows, all from one sample in a study of Graves' ophthalmopathy and Graves' hyperthyroidism. TCRdb ran MiXCR on the multiplex PCR reads and lists one entry per CDR3 protein. The sample carries hundreds of thousands of distinct CDR3 sequences, approximately 22% recorded once. Material: peripheral blood. These receptors were obtained from a woman between 18 and 30 years old with stable Graves' hyperthyroidism. Some clones in this sample may be carry-over from other donors' samples. CDR3s include the opening cysteine and the closing phenylalanine or tryptophan. D genes are given only for firm matches. Rows give clone size only sometimes, using once, few, many, or a class for an expanded clone.

>many|TRBJ2-6|TRBV6-2/TRBV6-3|NA
CASSAGLSGANVLTF
TGTGCCAGCAGCGCCGGACTGTCTGGGGCCAACGTCCTGACTTTC
>many|TRBJ1-1|TRBV5-4|NA
CASSPDRYGTEAFF
TGTGCCAGCAGCCCCGACAGGTACGGCACTGAAGCTTTCTTT
>NA|TRBJ2-5|TRBV28|NA
CASSLTGYRETQYF
TGTGCCAGCAGTTTAACAGGTTATCGGGAGACCCAGTACTTC
>many|TRBJ1-6|TRBV6-1|NA
CASRFGDSPLHF
TGTGCCAGCAGGTTTGGGGATTCACCCCTCCACTTT
>many|TRBJ2-7|TRBV6-1|NA
CASSAGHKGEQYF
TGTGCCAGCAGTGCAGGACATAAAGGCGAGCAGTACTTC
>many|TRBJ1-2|TRBV13|NA
CASSLDQGDYGYTF
TGTGCCAGCAGCTTAGATCAGGGCGACTATGGCTACACCTTC
>many|TRBJ1-1|TRBV6-1|TRBD1
CASSDWTGVGTEAFF
TGTGCCAGCAGCGACTGGACAGGGGTCGGCACTGAAGCTTTCTTT
>once|TRBJ2-7|TRBV6-1|NA
CASSESMALSEQYF
TGTGCCAGCAGTGAATCGATGGCCCTCTCCGAGCAGTACTTC
>many|TRBJ1-5|TRBV6-1|TRBD1
CASSERDRGLQPQHF
TGTGCCAGCAGTGAAAGGGACAGGGGTCTCCAGCCCCAGCATTTT
>NA|TRBJ1-5|TRBV4-1|NA
CASSSTGVLGPQHF
TGCGCCAGCAGCTCGACAGGTGTCCTCGGGCCCCAGCATTTT
>NA|TRBJ1-5|TRBV6-2/TRBV6-3|NA
CASSWGLGQPQHF
TGTGCCAGCAGTTGGGGGCTGGGACAGCCCCAGCATTTT
>NA|TRBJ1-2|TRBV5-1|NA
CASSLQQGNGYTF
TGCGCCAGCAGCTTGCAGCAGGGCAACGGCTACACCTTC
>NA|TRBJ2-5|TRBV11-1|NA
CASSLASGTGVLREGPRETQYF
TGTGCCAGCAGCTTAGCGTCCGGGACAGGGGTGTTGCGGGAGGGCCCCCGGGAGACCCAGTACTTC
>NA|TRBJ1-2|TRBV6-5|NA
CASSFASVVAYTF
TGTGCCAGCAGTTTTGCCTCAGTGGTTGCCTACACCTTC
>few|TRBJ2-6|TRBV9|TRBD1
CASSVEDRVISGANVLTF
TGTGCCAGCAGCGTAGAAGACAGGGTGATATCTGGGGCCAACGTCCTGACTTTC
>NA|TRBJ1-2|TRBV6-5|NA
CASSSRLTDANYGYTF
TGTGCCAGCAGTTCCCGGTTGACAGATGCTAACTATGGCTACACCTTC
>many|TRBJ1-1|TRBV12-3/TRBV12-4|NA
CASSRDSLVMNTEAFF
TGTGCCAGCAGTCGAGACAGCCTAGTCATGAACACTGAAGCTTTCTTT
>few|TRBJ2-7|TRBV6-1|TRBD1
CASSESTGGPYEQYF
TGTGCCAGCAGTGAAAGCACAGGGGGCCCCTACGAGCAGTACTTC
>many|TRBJ1-5|TRBV12-3/TRBV12-4|NA
CASSLGQNQPQHF
TGTGCCAGCAGTTTAGGTCAGAATCAGCCCCAGCATTTT